The 9 T cell receptor beta chains presented below share a single source sample, sequenced in a study of T cells in Graves' hyperthyroidism and ophthalmopathy. RNA transcripts gave rise to amplified TCR beta CDR3 regions. In the first-round RT-PCR of the TCR CDR3, the HTBI primer set was used. Via MiXCR, TCRdb re-called the multiplex PCR reads, giving one row per CDR3 protein. The sample shows 300,000 to 400,000 distinct CDR3 sequences, around a sixth of them seen only once. What was sequenced was blood. The receptors were gathered from a woman aged 45-59 years with Graves' hyperthyroidism.

This clonotype was observed many times. This rearrangement joins TRBV20-1 to TRBJ2-1; D ambiguous. The CDR3 is 16 residues long. The germline V gene has CDR1 DFQATT and CDR2 SNEGSKA (reference sequence). V shed 3 bases and J shed 0 bases, with 15 bases lying between them. Here the CDR3 reads CSARIFEDYSYNEQFF. CDR3 sequence (DNA): TGCAGTGCTAGGATCTTTGAAGATTACTCCTACAATGAGCAGTTCTTC.

The chain uses TRBV6-1 and TRBJ2-1, with 10 positions matching TRBD2. J was trimmed by 0 bases and V by 7 bases; bases with no gene match: 6. Germline lookup yields CDR1 MNHNS and CDR2 SASEGT. The CDR3 is 16 residues long. The DNA for the CDR3 is TGTGCCAGCACCCCGACTAGCGGGTACTCCTACAATGAGCAGTTCTTC. This codes for CASTPTSGYSYNEQFF.

This clonotype was detected ten times or more. The chain carries TRBV2 and TRBJ1-2; D is uncertain. Germline V lookup: CDR1 SNHLY, CDR2 FYNNEI. The ends were cut back, 6 bases at V and 4 bases at J, with 9 bases in the middle. The CDR3 contains 12 residues. The CDR3 coding sequence is TGTGCCAGCAGAGCGTTTACCTATGGCTACACCTTC. Amino acid sequence: CASRAFTYGYTF.

This clonotype came up a few times. The V and J genes are TRBV7-2 and TRBJ2-5; no clear D gene. The V and J ends lost 3 bases and 2 bases respectively, with 10 bases between them. This CDR3 spans 14 amino acids. Germline assignment: CDR1 SGHTA and CDR2 FQGNSA. CDR3 DNA: TGTGCCAGCAGCTTCGGTAACCATCAAGAGACCCAGTACTTC. It codes for CASSFGNHQETQYF.

This clonotype was seen at least ten times. The V gene is TRBV2, the J gene TRBJ1-2; TRBD1 is a possible D gene (5 bases). The CDR3 totals 14 residues. V dropped 8 bases and J dropped 3 bases, with 16 bases sitting between them. Germline V gene data show CDR1 as SNHLY and CDR2 as FYNNEI. The CDR3, as DNA: TGTGCCAGCCATCCGGGGGGATTGGACTATGGCTACACCTTC. Amino acids: CASHPGGLDYGYTF.

The V gene is TRBV7-8, the J gene TRBJ2-7; TRBD2 matches 8 bases. The germline V gene has CDR1 SGHVS and CDR2 FQNEAQ. V lost 4 bases, J lost 2 bases, and 4 bases stayed unmatched. The CDR3 is 14 amino acids. CDR3 loop: CASSSGGLTYEQYV. The CDR3 nucleotides are TGTGCCAGCAGCTCGGGGGGGCTGACCTACGAGCAGTACGTC.

This clonotype was observed at least ten times. DNA of the CDR3: TGTGCCAGCACCACCAACGGCCCGTCCTATGGCTACACCTTC. Its protein product is CASTTNGPSYGYTF. The chain has TRBV2 and TRBJ1-2; no definite D call. The V end lost 7 bases, the J end lost 4 bases, and 16 bases lay between the germline ends. The CDR3 has 14 residues. Germline-derived CDR1 and CDR2 are SNHLY and FYNNEI.

V and J are TRBV5-6 and TRBJ2-7, with 8 positions matching TRBD2. Germline trimming cut 4 bases from V and 3 bases from J; bases unmatched to any gene: 6. CDR1 is SGHDT, CDR2 YYEEEE, per germline. This CDR3 region has 14 residues. CDR3 amino acids: CASSARTSGYEQYV. The CDR3 region has the DNA TGTGCCAGCAGCGCCCGAACTAGCGGCTACGAGCAGTACGTC.

In nucleotides, the CDR3 is TGTGCCAGCAGTGAAGAGTTGGGGCTCAGCACCGGGGAGCTGTTTTTT. It codes for CASSEELGLSTGELFF. V and J are TRBV6-1 and TRBJ2-2; weak D call: TRBD1 (5 bases). The V end was cut by 1 base, the J end by 4 bases, with 13 bases between. This CDR3 spans 16 amino acids. Germline V gives CDR1 MNHNS, CDR2 SASEGT.